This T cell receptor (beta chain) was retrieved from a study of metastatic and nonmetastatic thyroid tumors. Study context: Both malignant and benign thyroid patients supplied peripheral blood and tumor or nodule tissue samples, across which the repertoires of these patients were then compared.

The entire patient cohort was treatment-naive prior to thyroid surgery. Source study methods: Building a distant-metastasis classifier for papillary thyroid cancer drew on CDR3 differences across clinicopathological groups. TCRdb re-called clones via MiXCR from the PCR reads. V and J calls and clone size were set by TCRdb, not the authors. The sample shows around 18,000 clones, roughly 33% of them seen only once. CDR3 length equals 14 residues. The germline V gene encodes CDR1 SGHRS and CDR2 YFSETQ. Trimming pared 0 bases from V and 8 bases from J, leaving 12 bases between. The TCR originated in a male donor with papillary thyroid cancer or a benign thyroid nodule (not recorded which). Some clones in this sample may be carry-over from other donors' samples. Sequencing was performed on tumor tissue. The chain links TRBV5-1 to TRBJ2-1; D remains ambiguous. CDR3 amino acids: CASSLAGHPHEQFF. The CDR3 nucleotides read TGCGCCAGCAGCTTGGCGGGCCATCCCCATGAGCAGTTCTTC.